The clone carrying this TCR beta chain turned up a few times. This sample was taken from a study of cytotoxic CD8 clonotypes in ibrutinib-treated CLL. V lost 9 bases to trimming and J lost 4 bases; unmatched junction nucleotides: 5. CDR3 length: 13 residues. Looked up from germline, CDR1 is WNHNN and CDR2 is SYGVQD (reference sequence). Investigators sought sequencing depths of between 1 in 200,000 and 1 in 1 million T cells. Generated by immunoSEQ multiplex PCR, the TCRdb table keeps only in-frame clones and is missing some. The sample lists about 160,000 clones, roughly four fifths occurring once. This sample comprised PBMCs, obtained after 24 months of ibrutinib treatment. This clonotype was obtained from a human donor with chronic lymphocytic leukemia. This chain joins TRBV10-1 and TRBJ2-3; 9 bases agree with TRBD2. CDR3 amino acids: CASRTSDADTQYF. The DNA of the CDR3 is TGCGCCAGTCGGACTAGCGATGCAGATACGCAGTATTTT.